The 19 T cell receptor beta chains in this list originate from one sample, sequenced in a study of blood T cell repertoires in COVID-19. The table came from immunoSEQ multiplex PCR; TCRdb's copy has only in-frame clones and leaves some out. The sample consists of 70,000 to 100,000 clones, about 88% of them appearing once. The specimen was peripheral blood. These receptor sequences come from a woman older than 75 with acute or convalescent COVID-19.

The chain joins TRBV12-3 or TRBV12-4 to TRBJ1-5; no reliable D call. V lost 3 bases and J 9 bases, leaving 9 bases between the germline ends. The CDR3 is made up of 12 amino acids. CDR3 sequence reads: CASSFNEGPQHF. The CDR3 coding sequence is TGTGCCAGCAGTTTTAATGAGGGGCCCCAGCATTTT.

The V and J genes are TRBV2 and TRBJ2-1; perhaps TRBD1 as D (6 bases). V was pared by 4 bases and J by 6 bases, with 13 bases between. CDR3 length: 14 residues. The germline V gene has CDR1 SNHLY and CDR2 FYNNEI. CDR3 coding DNA: TGTGCCAGCAGTGTTAACCGGGACACCAATGAGCAGTTCTTC. This sequence encodes CASSVNRDTNEQFF.

The rearrangement links TRBV4-2 to TRBJ1-1; 8 nucleotides align to TRBD1. CDR1 and CDR2 (germline): LGHNA, YNFKEQ. This CDR3 region has 15 residues. Trimming removed 1 base from V and 1 base from J; junction bases left unmatched: 2. In DNA form, the CDR3 reads TGTGCCAGCAGCCAAGGACAGGGGAGGAACACTGAAGCTTTCTTT. It is translated as CASSQGQGRNTEAFF.

The chain couples TRBV6-1 to TRBJ1-5; 9 nucleotides match TRBD1. Germline CDR1 reads MNHNS; CDR2 reads SASEGT. The trim removed 1 base at V and 3 bases at J, leaving 7 bases unmatched. The CDR3 is made up of 17 amino acids. The chain's CDR3 is CASSEGRRQGVNQPQHF. CDR3 sequence (DNA): TGTGCCAGCAGTGAAGGGAGACGACAGGGGGTCAATCAGCCCCAGCATTTT.

The CDR3 loop reads CASSLFGDSYNEQFF. Here the CDR3 DNA reads TGTGCCAGCAGCTTATTCGGGGACTCCTACAATGAGCAGTTCTTC. The rearrangement uses TRBV7-3 and TRBJ2-1; TRBD2 is a possible D gene (5 bases). CDR1 and CDR2 from the germline V gene are SGHTA and FQGTGA. Between the trimmed V and J ends, which lost 2 bases and 0 bases, there was a span of 8 bases. The CDR3 consists of 15 residues.

The chain joins TRBV7-3 to TRBJ2-5, with 7 bases lining up with TRBD1. Germline V lookup: CDR1 SGHTA, CDR2 FQGTGA. With V trimmed by 5 bases and J by 1 base, 1 base remained unmatched. The CDR3 is made up of 13 amino acids. The CDR3 reads CASSRDSQETQYF. DNA for the CDR3: TGTGCCAGCAGCCGGGACAGCCAAGAGACCCAGTACTTC.

This clone has more than one count but fewer than ten. The J gene is TRBJ2-1, the V gene TRBV5-1, with TRBD1 identical over 7 bases. The CDR3 covers 16 residues. Germline-derived CDR1 and CDR2 are SGHRS and YFSETQ. Losses at the gene ends were 4 bases for V and 5 bases for J; bases not matched to a gene: 12. This chain's CDR3 is CASSQSRGLGNNEQFF. The CDR3 nucleotides read TGCGCCAGCAGCCAAAGTAGGGGGCTCGGGAACAATGAGCAGTTCTTC.

This clone occurred once. The chain couples TRBV2 to TRBJ2-4, with 8 bases matching TRBD2. The CDR3 consists of 12 residues. CDR1 and CDR2 from the germline V gene are SNHLY and FYNNEI. Trimming took 8 bases from V and 9 from J; bases not matched to a gene: 6. CDR3 bases: TGTGCCAGCCTGGAGCGGGGGAGCATTCAGTACTTC. Its translation is CASLERGSIQYF.

The chain's CDR3 is CASSIRLQGTSNQPQHF. The CDR3, as DNA: TGTGCCAGTAGTATAAGGTTACAGGGGACCTCCAATCAGCCCCAGCATTTT. The chain couples TRBV19 to TRBJ1-5, with TRBD1 identical over 7 bases. J was trimmed by 3 bases and V by 2 bases; bases with no gene match: 10. The CDR3 has 17 amino acids. Germline V gene lookup returns CDR1 LNHDA and CDR2 SQIVND (reference sequence).

Here the CDR3 reads CASSAPSGGADTGELFF. The CDR3 DNA sequence: TGTGCCAGCAGTGCCCCTAGCGGGGGGGCGGACACCGGGGAGCTGTTTTTT. This sequence joins TRBV2 and TRBJ2-2; 12 positions agree with TRBD2. Germline V gene sequence: CDR1 SNHLY, CDR2 FYNNEI. CDR3 length: 17 amino acids. Trimming removed 4 bases from V and 3 bases from J; junction bases left unmatched: 6.

The genes are TRBV7-8 and TRBJ2-3; D possibly corresponds to TRBD2 (5 bases). Trimming took off 8 bases at V and 1 base at J, with 10 bases between the two ends. Germline loops: CDR1 SGHVS, CDR2 FQNEAQ. The CDR3 is made up of 13 amino acids. CDR3 amino acids: CASGGLGTDTQYF. Written as DNA, the CDR3 is TGTGCCAGCGGCGGGTTAGGCACAGATACGCAGTATTTT.

This sequence joins TRBV30 and TRBJ1-4, with D possibly TRBD1 on 5 matching bases. CDR1 is GTSNPN, CDR2 SVGIG, per germline (reference sequence). Trimming left V 2 bases short and J 4 bases short, with 14 bases between. CDR3 length equals 15 residues. CDR3 amino acids: CAWSLRAGVNEKLFF. The CDR3 DNA follows: TGTGCCTGGAGTCTCAGGGCGGGGGTTAATGAAAAACTGTTTTTT.

This clone was counted only a few times. The J gene is TRBJ1-5, the V gene TRBV30; 9 nucleotides agree with TRBD1. The length of the CDR3 is 17 residues. Germline lookup yields CDR1 GTSNPN and CDR2 SVGIG (reference sequence). With V trimmed by 3 bases and J by 6 bases, 15 bases remained unmatched. The CDR3 DNA reads as TGTGCCTGGAGGAAGGACAGGGGCAAAATAGTTAGTCAGCCCCAGCATTTT. This translates into CAWRKDRGKIVSQPQHF.

The chain carries TRBV7-2 and TRBJ2-1; 8 bases match TRBD2. The germline gives CDR1 SGHTA, CDR2 FQGNSA. J gave up 2 bases and V 5 bases, and 5 bases lay outside the gene matches. The CDR3 runs 15 residues. This CDR3 reads CASSELAATYNEQFF. In DNA form, the CDR3 reads TGTGCCAGCAGCGAACTAGCGGCCACCTACAATGAGCAGTTCTTC.

The chain recombines TRBV28 with TRBJ1-2; TRBD1 matches at 10 bases. The germline V gene encodes CDR1 MDHEN and CDR2 SYDVKM. J lost 8 bases, V lost 6 bases, and 9 bases had no gene match. The CDR3 consists of 14 residues. The CDR3 sequence is CASRATGGALGYTF. The CDR3 DNA follows: TGTGCCAGCAGAGCGACAGGGGGCGCGTTAGGCTACACCTTC.

The V gene is TRBV5-5, the J gene TRBJ2-3; D perhaps matches TRBD2 (6 bases). The CDR3 runs to 14 residues. Trimming took off 4 bases at V and 2 bases at J, with 11 bases between the two ends. Germline V gene lookup returns CDR1 SGHKS and CDR2 YYEKEE (reference sequence). This CDR3 is CASSLGRTTDTQYF. The CDR3 DNA reads as TGTGCCAGCAGCCTCGGGAGAACCACAGATACGCAGTATTTT.

The chain uses TRBV28 and TRBJ2-2; D unclear. V shed 1 base and J shed 8 bases, with 5 bases lying between them. Germline V gives CDR1 MDHEN, CDR2 SYDVKM. There are 12 residues in the CDR3. CDR3 in amino acids: CASSLYLGELFF. The CDR3 DNA sequence: TGTGCCAGCAGTTTATATCTAGGGGAGCTGTTTTTT.

The CDR3 sequence is CASSRARGPEAFF. The CDR3 region has the DNA TGTGCCAGTAGTAGGGCCAGGGGCCCTGAAGCTTTCTTT. J is TRBJ1-1 and V is TRBV19; TRBD1 might be the D (6 bases). The germline V gene encodes CDR1 LNHDA and CDR2 SQIVND (reference sequence). This CDR3 has 13 residues. Trimming took 4 bases from V and 6 from J, leaving 12 bases between them. The complete variable domain, with remaining parts taken from reference TRBV19 and TRBJ1-1, reads DGGITQSPKYLFRKEGQNVTLSCEQNLNHDAMYWYRQDPGQGLRLIYYSQIVNDFQKGDIAEGYSVSREKKESFPLTVTSAQKNPTAFYLCASSRARGPEAFFGQGTRLTVV.

The chain uses TRBV28 and TRBJ2-7; 7 bases map to TRBD2. Germline CDR1 and CDR2: MDHEN and SYDVKM. The junction had 5 bases not matched to a gene; V was cut back by 5 bases and J by 4 bases. The CDR3 is made up of 13 amino acids. CDR3 sequence reads: CASSNLAVYEQYF. CDR3 coding DNA: TGTGCCAGCAGTAACCTAGCGGTTTACGAGCAGTACTTC.